The clone carrying this T cell receptor (beta chain) was seen many times. Its target is not known. Researchers built TCR beta libraries using quantitative 5'-RACE with molecular barcodes. One entry per CDR3 protein, called by TCRdb with MiXCR from the 5' RACE reads. Here the sample spans 650,000 to 800,000 distinct CDR3 sequences, under 20% being singletons. These data are taken from a study of CD8 T cells in ankylosing spondylitis. Study results and limitations: Blood of patients with ankylosing spondylitis appeared to be characterized by a TCR beta motif of seven or eight highly homologous variants. In reactive arthritis synovial fluid and blood, some motif variants had been reported before.

The germline gives CDR1 LGHNA, CDR2 YNFKEQ. The CDR3 has 17 residues. The ends were cut back, 0 bases at V and 2 bases at J, with 14 bases in the middle. Sequenced sample: blood, either unsorted or a sorted T cell fraction (not recorded which). The genes are TRBV4-2 and TRBJ1-5; D is ambiguous. This TCR was sampled from a male donor with ankylosing spondylitis. CDR3 nucleotides: TGTGCCAGCAGCCAAGATCCTGGCGGATTCGGCAATCAGCCCCAGCATTTT. This gives the protein CASSQDPGGFGNQPQHF.